This is a list of T cell receptor beta chains from one sample in a study of blood T cells in healthy people across ages. TCRdb used MiXCR to reprocess the 5' RACE reads, holding one entry per CDR3 protein. The sample lists about 640,000 distinct CDR3 sequences; roughly 58% were seen once. Material for sequencing was blood. The origin of the receptors is a man in his sixties in good health. The CDR3 runs from the conserved cysteine through the conserved F or W. Fields, in order: V gene, J gene, CDR3 length, clone size, D gene, CDR3 DNA, CDR3 protein. The D gene is left open where the match is weak. A clone size is listed for some rows: how often the clone was seen (once, few, many), or a class if it is expanded.

v_call: TRBV4-1; j_call: TRBJ2-1; cdr3_length: 18; clone_size: few; d_call: TRBD2; cdr3_nt: TGCGCCAGCAGCCAAGCTTGGTCCCGCGGGGGGGCTGGGAATGAGCAGTTCTTC; cdr3_aa: CASSQAWSRGGAGNEQFF
v_call: TRBV7-2; j_call: TRBJ1-3; cdr3_length: 16; clone_size: .; d_call: .; cdr3_nt: TGTGCCAGCAGCTTAGTGGCGGACGTCTCTGGAAACACCATATATTTT; cdr3_aa: CASSLVADVSGNTIYF
v_call: TRBV25-1; j_call: TRBJ1-4; cdr3_length: 14; clone_size: .; d_call: .; cdr3_nt: TGTGCCAGCAGTGAGGCAGGGCGTGATGAAAAACTGTTTTTT; cdr3_aa: CASSEAGRDEKLFF
v_call: TRBV6-1; j_call: TRBJ2-2; cdr3_length: 16; clone_size: .; d_call: TRBD2; cdr3_nt: TGTGCCAGCAGTGAACGACTAGCGGTCAACACCGGGGAGCTGTTTTTT; cdr3_aa: CASSERLAVNTGELFF
v_call: TRBV28; j_call: TRBJ1-2; cdr3_length: 13; clone_size: .; d_call: TRBD1; cdr3_nt: TGTGCCAGCAGACTACAGGGGATTAGGGGCTACACCTTC; cdr3_aa: CASRLQGIRGYTF
v_call: TRBV3-1; j_call: TRBJ2-7; cdr3_length: 15; clone_size: .; d_call: TRBD1; cdr3_nt: TGTGCCAGCAGCCCCCGGGACAGGTGGAACAATGAGCAGTACTTC; cdr3_aa: CASSPRDRWNNEQYF
v_call: TRBV4-2; j_call: TRBJ2-5; cdr3_length: 14; clone_size: .; d_call: TRBD2; cdr3_nt: TGTGCCAGCAGCCAAATAGCGGGGGAAGAGACCCAGTACTTC; cdr3_aa: CASSQIAGEETQYF
v_call: TRBV24-1; j_call: TRBJ2-5; cdr3_length: 15; clone_size: .; d_call: .; cdr3_nt: TGTGCCACCAGTGATTTGAATCAGGGTACAGAGACCCAGTACTTC; cdr3_aa: CATSDLNQGTETQYF
v_call: TRBV20-1; j_call: TRBJ2-7; cdr3_length: 14; clone_size: .; d_call: TRBD1; cdr3_nt: TGCAGTGCTAGAGGGACAGGGTCCTACAATGAGCAGTACTTC; cdr3_aa: CSARGTGSYNEQYF
v_call: TRBV18; j_call: TRBJ2-4; cdr3_length: 16; clone_size: .; d_call: .; cdr3_nt: TGTGCCAGCTCACCACTACCCCCAGGAGAAAAAAACATTCAGTACTTC; cdr3_aa: CASSPLPPGEKNIQYF
v_call: TRBV6-5; j_call: TRBJ2-2; cdr3_length: 13; clone_size: .; d_call: .; cdr3_nt: TGTGCCAGCAGTTACGAGGGGGCCGGGGAGCTGTTTTTT; cdr3_aa: CASSYEGAGELFF
v_call: TRBV7-9; j_call: TRBJ2-7; cdr3_length: 15; clone_size: .; d_call: .; cdr3_nt: TGTGCCAGCAGCCTAGACGGACAGATTCCCTACGAGCAGTACTTC; cdr3_aa: CASSLDGQIPYEQYF
v_call: TRBV6-1; j_call: TRBJ1-4; cdr3_length: 14; clone_size: .; d_call: TRBD1; cdr3_nt: TGTGCCAGCCGCACAGGGGTTTTGGGTGAAAAACTGTTTTTT; cdr3_aa: CASRTGVLGEKLFF
v_call: TRBV27; j_call: TRBJ2-1; cdr3_length: 18; clone_size: .; d_call: TRBD2; cdr3_nt: TGTGCCAGCAGCCTATGGGGGGGTGCGGGGGTACTCTACAATGAGCAGTTCTTC; cdr3_aa: CASSLWGGAGVLYNEQFF
v_call: TRBV29-1; j_call: TRBJ2-3; cdr3_length: 11; clone_size: .; d_call: .; cdr3_nt: TGCAGCGGCCAAGAGGGGGATACGCAGTATTTT; cdr3_aa: CSGQEGDTQYF
v_call: TRBV29-1; j_call: TRBJ2-7; cdr3_length: 12; clone_size: few; d_call: .; cdr3_nt: TGCAGCGTGAGGCCTACATGGGGCGAGCAGTACTTC; cdr3_aa: CSVRPTWGEQYF
v_call: TRBV5-1; j_call: TRBJ2-1; cdr3_length: 16; clone_size: .; d_call: TRBD1; cdr3_nt: TGCGCCAGCAGCTTGGCCGGGGACAGTTCCTACAATGAGCAGTTCTTC; cdr3_aa: CASSLAGDSSYNEQFF
v_call: TRBV5-1; j_call: TRBJ1-2; cdr3_length: 14; clone_size: .; d_call: TRBD1; cdr3_nt: TGCGCCAGCAGCTCGGGACAGGGTGCCTATGGCTACACCTTC; cdr3_aa: CASSSGQGAYGYTF
v_call: TRBV2; j_call: TRBJ2-7; cdr3_length: 15; clone_size: .; d_call: TRBD2; cdr3_nt: TGTGCCAGCAGTGAAGTAAGCGGGGGATTTTACGAGCAGTACTTC; cdr3_aa: CASSEVSGGFYEQYF
v_call: TRBV20-1; j_call: TRBJ1-1; cdr3_length: 15; clone_size: few; d_call: TRBD1; cdr3_nt: TGCAGTGCTAGAGATTCTGGGCAGGGGGCGGCTGAAGCTTTCTTT; cdr3_aa: CSARDSGQGAAEAFF
v_call: TRBV18; j_call: TRBJ2-1; cdr3_length: 13; clone_size: .; d_call: .; cdr3_nt: TGTGCCAGCTCACCACCATCTAGCAATGAGCAGTTCTTC; cdr3_aa: CASSPPSSNEQFF
v_call: TRBV25-1; j_call: TRBJ2-1; cdr3_length: 16; clone_size: .; d_call: TRBD1; cdr3_nt: TGTGCCAGCAGTAGGGACAGGGGGACCTATGAGAATGAGCAGTTCTTC; cdr3_aa: CASSRDRGTYENEQFF
v_call: TRBV3-1; j_call: TRBJ2-7; cdr3_length: 15; clone_size: .; d_call: TRBD1; cdr3_nt: TGTGCCAGCAGCCAAGATCAGGGACAGGGCTACGAGCAGTACTTC; cdr3_aa: CASSQDQGQGYEQYF
v_call: TRBV7-9; j_call: TRBJ2-3; cdr3_length: 14; clone_size: once; d_call: TRBD1; cdr3_nt: TGTGCCAGCAGCTTAGTGACAGGGCTGGATACGCAGTATTTT; cdr3_aa: CASSLVTGLDTQYF
v_call: TRBV6-1; j_call: TRBJ2-2; cdr3_length: 13; clone_size: once; d_call: .; cdr3_nt: TGTGCCAGCAGTGGCAACAGGGTCGGGGAGCTGTTTTTT; cdr3_aa: CASSGNRVGELFF
v_call: TRBV10-3; j_call: TRBJ2-7; cdr3_length: 14; clone_size: few; d_call: TRBD1; cdr3_nt: TGTGCCATCAGTGAGTCGGGACAGGTCTACGAGCAGTACTTC; cdr3_aa: CAISESGQVYEQYF
v_call: TRBV7-2; j_call: TRBJ2-7; cdr3_length: 12; clone_size: .; d_call: TRBD1; cdr3_nt: TGTGCCAGCAGGACAGGGGGCAACGAGCAGTACTTC; cdr3_aa: CASRTGGNEQYF
v_call: TRBV2; j_call: TRBJ2-3; cdr3_length: 12; clone_size: .; d_call: .; cdr3_nt: TGTGCCAGCAGCCGGATGGCAGATACGCAGTATTTT; cdr3_aa: CASSRMADTQYF
v_call: TRBV7-9; j_call: TRBJ2-3; cdr3_length: 15; clone_size: .; d_call: TRBD2; cdr3_nt: TGTGCCAGCAGCCCCCAGGGACTAGCCTCAGATACGCAGTATTTT; cdr3_aa: CASSPQGLASDTQYF
v_call: TRBV11-2; j_call: TRBJ2-7; cdr3_length: 16; clone_size: few; d_call: TRBD2; cdr3_nt: TGTGCCAGCAGCTTCCTCACTAGCGGGGGGGCGAGTCGGCAGTACTTC; cdr3_aa: CASSFLTSGGASRQYF
v_call: TRBV5-1; j_call: TRBJ1-2; cdr3_length: 15; clone_size: few; d_call: .; cdr3_nt: TGCGCCAGCAGCTTGGCCCCGGGGCCCAACTATGGCTACACCTTC; cdr3_aa: CASSLAPGPNYGYTF
v_call: TRBV4-1; j_call: TRBJ2-5; cdr3_length: 17; clone_size: .; d_call: TRBD2; cdr3_nt: TGCGCCAGCAGCCAAGAAGGGACTAGCGGGGATCCAGAGACCCAGTACTTC; cdr3_aa: CASSQEGTSGDPETQYF
v_call: TRBV7-9; j_call: TRBJ2-7; cdr3_length: 14; clone_size: many; d_call: .; cdr3_nt: TGTGCCAGCAGCTTCGGGACTTCCCCGAAGGGGCAGTACTTC; cdr3_aa: CASSFGTSPKGQYF
v_call: TRBV15; j_call: TRBJ2-5; cdr3_length: 16; clone_size: .; d_call: .; cdr3_nt: TGTGCCACCAGCAGAGATCGACAGGATCAACAAGAGACCCAGTACTTT; cdr3_aa: CATSRDRQDQQETQYF
v_call: TRBV3-1; j_call: TRBJ2-2; cdr3_length: 15; clone_size: .; d_call: TRBD2; cdr3_nt: TGTGCCAGCCGAGTAGCGGGGGATAACACCGGGGAGCTGTTTTTT; cdr3_aa: CASRVAGDNTGELFF
v_call: TRBV20-1; j_call: TRBJ2-5; cdr3_length: 12; clone_size: once; d_call: .; cdr3_nt: TGCAGTGCTACCTGGACAGATTCCGGGCAGTACTTC; cdr3_aa: CSATWTDSGQYF
v_call: TRBV9; j_call: TRBJ2-7; cdr3_length: 16; clone_size: .; d_call: TRBD2; cdr3_nt: TGTGCCAGCAGCATCGGACTAGCGGGGTCCTCCTACGAGCAGTACTTC; cdr3_aa: CASSIGLAGSSYEQYF
v_call: TRBV20-1; j_call: TRBJ1-1; cdr3_length: 15; clone_size: .; d_call: .; cdr3_nt: TGCAGTGCTAGAGAAGGGAGTCGGATAAACACTGAAGCTTTCTTT; cdr3_aa: CSAREGSRINTEAFF
v_call: TRBV5-1; j_call: TRBJ2-1; cdr3_length: 13; clone_size: .; d_call: .; cdr3_nt: TGCGCCAGCAGACAAGAGGGGGGAAATGAGCAGTTCTTC; cdr3_aa: CASRQEGGNEQFF
v_call: TRBV7-2; j_call: TRBJ1-1; cdr3_length: 14; clone_size: .; d_call: .; cdr3_nt: TGTGCCAGCAGCGTAAGATGGGGGAACACTGAAGCTTTCTTT; cdr3_aa: CASSVRWGNTEAFF
v_call: TRBV20-1; j_call: TRBJ2-5; cdr3_length: 15; clone_size: .; d_call: TRBD2; cdr3_nt: TGCAGTGCTAGAGTAGCTAGCGGGGTCAAAGAGACCCAGTACTTC; cdr3_aa: CSARVASGVKETQYF
v_call: TRBV7-2; j_call: TRBJ2-3; cdr3_length: 14; clone_size: few; d_call: .; cdr3_nt: TGTGCCAGCAGCCCGCTTAGGGGCACAGATACGCAGTATTTT; cdr3_aa: CASSPLRGTDTQYF
v_call: TRBV7-9; j_call: TRBJ2-3; cdr3_length: 16; clone_size: few; d_call: .; cdr3_nt: TGTGCCAGCAGCTTAGAAGGCTACGTCACCACAGATACGCAGTATTTT; cdr3_aa: CASSLEGYVTTDTQYF
v_call: TRBV13; j_call: TRBJ2-7; cdr3_length: 14; clone_size: .; d_call: TRBD1; cdr3_nt: TGTGCCAGCGGCTTGGGACAGGATCCCTACGAGCAGTACTTC; cdr3_aa: CASGLGQDPYEQYF
v_call: TRBV19; j_call: TRBJ2-7; cdr3_length: 14; clone_size: few; d_call: TRBD2; cdr3_nt: TGTGCCAGTAGCCTAGCGGTGTCCTACAATGAGCAGTACTTC; cdr3_aa: CASSLAVSYNEQYF
v_call: TRBV5-1; j_call: TRBJ1-1; cdr3_length: 15; clone_size: .; d_call: .; cdr3_nt: TGCGCCAGCACCCGTGCCGGGGCGAGGGGGACTGAAGCTTTCTTT; cdr3_aa: CASTRAGARGTEAFF
v_call: TRBV15; j_call: TRBJ2-3; cdr3_length: 14; clone_size: once; d_call: .; cdr3_nt: TGTGCCACCGGCAGAAACAGGGTTAGAGATACGCAGTATTTT; cdr3_aa: CATGRNRVRDTQYF
v_call: TRBV6-1; j_call: TRBJ2-7; cdr3_length: 11; clone_size: .; d_call: .; cdr3_nt: TGTGCCAGCAATCCCCAGGGCGAGCAGTACTTC; cdr3_aa: CASNPQGEQYF
v_call: TRBV29-1; j_call: TRBJ1-2; cdr3_length: 15; clone_size: few; d_call: TRBD1; cdr3_nt: TGCAGCGTTGAAAAGCCCGGGACAGGGGGTCGGGGCTACACCTTC; cdr3_aa: CSVEKPGTGGRGYTF
v_call: TRBV12-3/TRBV12-4; j_call: TRBJ2-5; cdr3_length: 16; clone_size: .; d_call: .; cdr3_nt: TGTGCCAGCAGTTTAGAGGGGGGCGAGGATCGAGAGACCCAGTACTTC; cdr3_aa: CASSLEGGEDRETQYF
v_call: TRBV20-1; j_call: TRBJ2-1; cdr3_length: 15; clone_size: .; d_call: TRBD2; cdr3_nt: TGCAGTGCTCGCTCGGGACTAGCGGGGCGCAATGAGCAGTTCTTC; cdr3_aa: CSARSGLAGRNEQFF
v_call: TRBV2; j_call: TRBJ2-1; cdr3_length: 15; clone_size: few; d_call: TRBD1; cdr3_nt: TGTGCCAGCAGGCGAACCCGAGGGACAGACAATGAGCAGTTCTTC; cdr3_aa: CASRRTRGTDNEQFF
v_call: TRBV6-1; j_call: TRBJ2-7; cdr3_length: 12; clone_size: .; d_call: .; cdr3_nt: TGTGCCAGCAGGAATCCCGGCTACGAGCAGTACTTC; cdr3_aa: CASRNPGYEQYF
v_call: TRBV7-2; j_call: TRBJ2-1; cdr3_length: 16; clone_size: few; d_call: TRBD2; cdr3_nt: TGTGCCAGCAACCACCGTGGGGGGGGCTCCTACAATGAGCAGTTCTTC; cdr3_aa: CASNHRGGGSYNEQFF
v_call: TRBV20-1; j_call: TRBJ2-3; cdr3_length: 13; clone_size: few; d_call: TRBD2; cdr3_nt: TGCAGTGCCCCGACTAGCGGCACAGATACGCAGTATTTT; cdr3_aa: CSAPTSGTDTQYF
v_call: TRBV20-1; j_call: TRBJ2-5; cdr3_length: 14; clone_size: .; d_call: TRBD2; cdr3_nt: TGCAGTGCTAGGGGGACTAGCCCCCAAGAGACCCAGTACTTC; cdr3_aa: CSARGTSPQETQYF
v_call: TRBV20-1; j_call: TRBJ2-1; cdr3_length: 16; clone_size: .; d_call: .; cdr3_nt: TGCAGTGCTAGAGATCCAGGCCTTAACCGCTACAATGAGCAGTTCTTC; cdr3_aa: CSARDPGLNRYNEQFF
v_call: TRBV9; j_call: TRBJ2-5; cdr3_length: 12; clone_size: .; d_call: .; cdr3_nt: TGTGCCAGCAGCGACCACCAAGAGACCCAGTACTTC; cdr3_aa: CASSDHQETQYF
v_call: TRBV12-3/TRBV12-4; j_call: TRBJ2-3; cdr3_length: 16; clone_size: .; d_call: .; cdr3_nt: TGTGCCAGCAGCGCGGGGACTCCCTCTAGCACAGATACGCAGTATTTT; cdr3_aa: CASSAGTPSSTDTQYF